These T cell receptor beta chains were read from a single sample in a study of early T cells in non-severe SARS-CoV-2 infection. MiXCR, applied by TCRdb to the 5' RACE reads, yields one record per CDR3 protein. The profile shows 75,000 to 100,000 distinct CDR3 sequences, about 15% of them singletons. Sequencing input: whole blood. These receptors were taken from an adult who was a healthcare worker with PCR-confirmed SARS-CoV-2 infection or an uninfected control (not recorded which). Both conserved end residues are trimmed from each CDR3. Where a row states a size, it is once, few, many or the class of an expanded clone; other rows omit it.

V: TRBV25-1; length: 12; J: TRBJ1-4; size: many; CDR3: ASSEYLGAEKLF
V: TRBV12-3/TRBV12-4; length: 10; J: TRBJ1-6; size: .; CDR3: ASTRDVSPLH
V: TRBV5-1; length: 13; J: TRBJ2-5; size: .; CDR3: ASSWTGGYQETQY
V: TRBV10-1; length: 12; J: TRBJ1-6; size: many; CDR3: ASSDTGRNSPLH
V: TRBV6-5; length: 12; J: TRBJ2-2; size: .; CDR3: ASSPGPSSGELF
V: TRBV11-2; length: 9; J: TRBJ2-1; size: .; CDR3: ASSFLNEQF
V: TRBV5-1; length: 12; J: TRBJ1-1; size: many; CDR3: ASSATGAVTEAF
V: TRBV6-6; length: 11; J: TRBJ1-6; size: many; CDR3: ARPGDYNSPLH
V: TRBV7-8; length: 13; J: TRBJ2-5; size: .; CDR3: ASSKGTAIQETQY
V: TRBV10-3; length: 11; J: TRBJ1-1; size: .; CDR3: AISNLLNTEAF
V: TRBV4-1; length: 17; J: TRBJ2-1; size: .; CDR3: ASSQEFGLAATFPSEQF
V: TRBV9; length: 13; J: TRBJ1-2; size: .; CDR3: ASSVALGANYGYT
V: TRBV11-3; length: 14; J: TRBJ2-1; size: few; CDR3: ASSSSGANSYNEQF
V: TRBV29-1; length: 7; J: TRBJ2-5; size: few; CDR3: SVEETQY
V: TRBV12-3/TRBV12-4; length: 16; J: TRBJ2-3; size: .; CDR3: ASSGLEGSGGATDTQY
V: TRBV7-2; length: 12; J: TRBJ2-2; size: many; CDR3: ASSLGGGTGELF
V: TRBV7-9; length: 15; J: TRBJ2-2; size: .; CDR3: ASSLGLQGSNTGELF
V: TRBV10-3; length: 11; J: TRBJ1-5; size: few; CDR3: ASRFYSNQPQH
V: TRBV12-3/TRBV12-4; length: 14; J: TRBJ2-3; size: .; CDR3: ASSSQEGSVTDTQY
V: TRBV12-3/TRBV12-4; length: 14; J: TRBJ2-4; size: .; CDR3: ASSAWTGMAKNIQC
V: TRBV2; length: 10; J: TRBJ1-5; size: many; CDR3: ASSQGDQPQH
V: TRBV6-6; length: 13; J: TRBJ1-5; size: few; CDR3: ASRLDRGNDQPQH
V: TRBV7-9; length: 14; J: TRBJ2-5; size: .; CDR3: ASSPWRGWYQETQY
V: TRBV4-2; length: 15; J: TRBJ2-5; size: many; CDR3: ASSQAVGQGGQETQY
V: TRBV6-5; length: 13; J: TRBJ1-4; size: .; CDR3: ASRRMTGVNEKLF
V: TRBV2; length: 17; J: TRBJ2-5; size: .; CDR3: ASSEAGTSGAQYQETQY
V: TRBV30; length: 14; J: TRBJ2-2; size: few; CDR3: AWVSPRSDYTGELF
V: TRBV7-9; length: 15; J: TRBJ1-1; size: .; CDR3: ASSLGPRVGMNTEAF
V: TRBV6-5; length: 14; J: TRBJ2-3; size: .; CDR3: ASRNGGYSITDTQY